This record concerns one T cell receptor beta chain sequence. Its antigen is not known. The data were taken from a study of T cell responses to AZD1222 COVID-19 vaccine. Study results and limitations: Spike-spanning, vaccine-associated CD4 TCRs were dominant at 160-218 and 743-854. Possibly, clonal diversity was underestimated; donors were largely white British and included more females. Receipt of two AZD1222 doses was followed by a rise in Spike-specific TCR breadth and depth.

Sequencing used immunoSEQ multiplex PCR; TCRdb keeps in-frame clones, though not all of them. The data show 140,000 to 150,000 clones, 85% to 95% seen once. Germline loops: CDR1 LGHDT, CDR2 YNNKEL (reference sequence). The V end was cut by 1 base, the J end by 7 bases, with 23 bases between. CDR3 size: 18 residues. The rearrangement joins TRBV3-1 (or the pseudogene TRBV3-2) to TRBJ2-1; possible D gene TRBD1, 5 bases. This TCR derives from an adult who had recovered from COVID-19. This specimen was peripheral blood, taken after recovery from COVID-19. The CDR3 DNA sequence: TGTGCCAGCAGCCAAGGTCTAATGGGGCCATACCTAAGGAATGAGCAGTTCTTC. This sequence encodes CASSQGLMGPYLRNEQFF.